Listed here are 26 T cell receptor beta chains from one sample, sequenced in a study of T cell responses to AZD1222 COVID-19 vaccine. Some clones are missing from TCRdb's copy, which holds only in-frame ones; the method was immunoSEQ multiplex PCR. The sample has under 150,000 clones, more than 65% seen once. Sequenced here: peripheral blood, sampled 28 days after the second AZD1222 dose. The receptors come from an adult who received the AZD1222 COVID-19 vaccine.

The chain joins TRBV5-1 to TRBJ1-2, with D possibly being TRBD1 (5 bases). This CDR3 is 15 amino acids long. V was clipped by 4 bases and J by 0 bases, with 13 bases between them. Germline CDR1 SGHRS, CDR2 YFSETQ. The CDR3 coding sequence is TGCGCCAGCAGCCTACTCGGGGGGGCTAACTATGGCTACACCTTC. Protein: CASSLLGGANYGYTF.

The count of this clone is one. The CDR3 coding sequence is TGTGCCACCAGCAGAGGTCCTGGTTATAATTCACCCCTCCACTTT. The encoded protein is CATSRGPGYNSPLHF. The chain couples TRBV15 to TRBJ1-6; D is unclear. This CDR3 comprises 15 residues. Trimming took off 1 base at V and 4 bases at J, with 8 bases between the two ends. Looked up from germline, CDR1 is LNHNV and CDR2 is YYDKDF (reference sequence).

This chain uses TRBV5-1 with TRBJ1-1; no definite D call. The CDR3 extends over 14 amino acids. V gave up 4 bases and J gave up 4 bases, with 14 bases separating them. The germline CDR1 and CDR2 sequences are SGHRS and YFSETQ. The CDR3 coding sequence is TGCGCCAGCAGCCCGGCCATCACCGTCACTGAAGCTTTCTTT. This codes for CASSPAITVTEAFF.

The genes are TRBV4-2 and TRBJ2-3; D perhaps matches TRBD1 (6 bases). The CDR3 is 16 amino acids. CDR1 is LGHNA, CDR2 YNFKEQ, per germline. The V end was cut by 4 bases, the J end by 1 base, with 15 bases between. Here the CDR3 reads CASSLGQPGGTDTQYF. DNA for the CDR3: TGTGCCAGCAGCCTTGGACAGCCAGGAGGCACAGATACGCAGTATTTT.

This clone was detected only once. The J gene is TRBJ2-3, the V gene TRBV7-2; 11 bases align to TRBD1. V trimming: 4 bases; J trimming: 6 bases; junction bases outside the gene matches: 6. This CDR3 contains 15 residues. CDR1 is SGHTA, CDR2 FQGNSA, per germline. The CDR3 spells CASSYTRDRGDTQYF. DNA for the CDR3: TGTGCCAGCAGCTACACCCGGGACAGGGGGGATACGCAGTATTTT.

The chain joins TRBV7-2 to TRBJ2-7, with TRBD2 identical over 10 bases. The V gene end was trimmed by 4 bases and the J gene end by 6 bases; junction bases not matched to a gene: 9. This CDR3 spans 15 amino acids. The V gene's germline CDR1 is SGHTA and CDR2 FQGNSA. This CDR3 is CASSWAGTSASEQYF. In nucleotides, the CDR3 is TGTGCCAGCAGCTGGGCCGGGACTAGCGCCTCCGAGCAGTACTTC.

The chain uses TRBV7-2 and TRBJ1-2, with D possibly being TRBD1 (5 bases). This CDR3 comprises 15 residues. Trimming shortened V by 5 bases and J by 0 bases, and 13 bases separated the two germline ends. Germline CDR1 reads SGHTA; CDR2 reads FQGNSA. The DNA for the CDR3 is TGTGCCAGCAGCCCGCCGGGGGGAACTAACTATGGCTACACCTTC. Amino acids: CASSPPGGTNYGYTF. The full variable domain, its missing parts supplied by reference TRBV7-2 and TRBJ1-2, is GAGVSQSPSNKVTEKGKDVELRCDPISGHTALYWYRQSLGQGLEFLIYFQGNSAPDKSGLPSDRFSAERTGGSVSTLTIQRTQQEDSAVYLCASSPPGGTNYGYTFGSGTRLTVV.

The gene calls are TRBV5-1 and TRBJ1-4; 8 nucleotides line up with TRBD1. V lost 4 bases and J lost 3; bases outside the gene matches: 8. There are 16 residues in the CDR3. The germline V gene has CDR1 SGHRS and CDR2 YFSETQ. As DNA, the CDR3 is TGCGCCAGCAGCGGGACAGGCATCGGGGCTAATGAAAAACTGTTTTTT. Encoded protein: CASSGTGIGANEKLFF. Full variable domain (rest looked up from reference TRBV5-1 and TRBJ1-4): KAGVTQTPRYLIKTRGQQVTLSCSPISGHRSVSWYQQTPGQGLQFLFEYFSETQRNKGNFPGRFSGRQFSNSRSEMNVSTLELGDSALYLCASSGTGIGANEKLFFGSGTQLSVL.

There are many counts of this clone. The rearrangement uses TRBV28 and TRBJ2-2, with 7 bases aligning to TRBD2. The V gene end was trimmed by 5 bases and the J gene end by 2 bases; junction bases not matched to a gene: 8. The CDR3 contains 16 residues. CDR1 and CDR2 from the germline V gene are MDHEN and SYDVKM. The CDR3, as DNA: TGTGCCAGCAGTCCCCCGGGGGACTACAACACCGGGGAGCTGTTTTTT. It codes for CASSPPGDYNTGELFF.

V usage is TRBV11-2 and J usage is TRBJ1-2; TRBD1 agrees at 7 bases. With V trimmed by 2 bases and J by 6 bases, 12 bases remained unmatched. There are 16 residues in the CDR3. The germline V gene encodes CDR1 SGHAT and CDR2 FQNNGV. CDR3 loop: CASSLSRAKGADGYTF. The CDR3 coding sequence is TGTGCCAGCAGCTTAAGTCGGGCCAAGGGGGCAGATGGCTACACCTTC. The complete variable domain, with remaining parts taken from reference TRBV11-2 and TRBJ1-2, reads EAGVAQSPRYKIIEKRQSVAFWCNPISGHATLYWYQQILGQGPKLLIQFQNNGVVDDSQLPKDRFSAERLKGVDSTLKIQPAKLEDSAVYLCASSLSRAKGADGYTFGSGTRLTVV.

This sequence joins TRBV2 and TRBJ2-2; D not resolved. The CDR3 contains 11 residues. The germline CDR1 and CDR2 sequences are SNHLY and FYNNEI. The V and J ends lost 2 bases and 9 bases respectively, with 4 bases between them. The chain's CDR3 is CASSETRELFF. In DNA form, the CDR3 reads TGTGCCAGCAGTGAAACGAGGGAGCTGTTTTTT.

This chain links TRBV19 with TRBJ1-6, with 9 bases matching TRBD1. The germline gives CDR1 LNHDA, CDR2 SQIVND (reference sequence). With 3 bases clipped from V and 6 bases from J, the junction kept 3 bases outside the gene matches. This CDR3 region has 15 residues. This chain's CDR3 is CASSMGQGLNSPLHF. CDR3 DNA sequence: TGTGCCAGTAGTATGGGACAGGGACTTAATTCACCCCTCCACTTT.

J is TRBJ2-7 and V is TRBV5-4, with TRBD1 matching over 7 bases. The length of the CDR3 is 15 residues. V was clipped by 5 bases and J by 0 bases; unmatched bases: 8. The germline V gene has CDR1 SGHNT and CDR2 YYREEE (reference sequence). CDR3 in DNA: TGTGCCAGCAGGTCTGACAGGGCGACCTCCTACGAGCAGTACTTC. Translating it yields CASRSDRATSYEQYF.

Turning to this clone: This sample includes further DNA sequences coding for the same CDR3. The V and J genes are TRBV28 and TRBJ1-6; D gene uncertain. Germline CDR1 reads MDHEN; CDR2 reads SYDVKM. The CDR3 consists of 16 residues. Trimming removed 1 base at V and 0 bases at J, with 7 bases between. CDR3 sequence: CASSLLGSSYNSPLHF. The CDR3 DNA reads as TGTGCCAGCAGTTTATTGGGGAGCTCCTATAATTCACCCCTCCACTTT.

The chain combines TRBV3-1 (or the pseudogene TRBV3-2) with TRBJ2-7; 7 positions match TRBD1. Germline lookup yields CDR1 LGHDT and CDR2 YNNKEL (reference sequence). The CDR3 totals 15 residues. V trimming: 1 base; J trimming: 3 bases; junction bases outside the gene matches: 6. The CDR3 bases are TGTGCCAGCAGCCAAGGACAGGGCTTTATCTACGAGCAGTACTTC. Translated, it gives CASSQGQGFIYEQYF.

This clone turned up a few times. The rearrangement uses TRBV5-8 and TRBJ2-7; D is uncertain. V was cut by 7 bases and J by 0 bases, with 11 bases left in between. The CDR3 has 13 amino acids. Germline V gene sequence: CDR1 SGHTS, CDR2 YDEGEE. The CDR3 loop is CASAGQSSYEQYF. The CDR3 DNA follows: TGTGCCAGCGCCGGGCAGAGCTCCTACGAGCAGTACTTC.

The rearrangement links TRBV15 to TRBJ1-1; 10 bases align to TRBD1. There are 14 residues in the CDR3. The V gene end was trimmed by 7 bases and the J gene end by 2 bases; junction bases not matched to a gene: 4. Per germline, CDR1 LNHNV and CDR2 YYDKDF (reference sequence). DNA of the CDR3: TGTGCCACCATTCGGGACAGGGGAAACACTGAAGCTTTCTTT. It is translated as CATIRDRGNTEAFF.

The chain couples TRBV29-1 to TRBJ2-7; possibly TRBD1 for D (6 bases). Germline CDR1 is SQVTM and CDR2 is ANQGSEA. This CDR3 spans 13 amino acids. V lost 7 bases to trimming and J lost 2 bases, with 15 bases between them. The CDR3 is CSGQDAVTYEQYF. The CDR3 DNA sequence: TGCAGCGGACAGGATGCAGTGACCTACGAGCAGTACTTC.

The gene calls are TRBV20-1 and TRBJ1-2, with D unclear. Germline V gene sequence: CDR1 DFQATT, CDR2 SNEGSKA (reference sequence). V lost 4 bases and J 6 bases, leaving 9 bases between the germline ends. The CDR3 consists of 11 residues. The CDR3 DNA reads TGCAGTGCTACCCTTGGGAATGGCTACACCTTC. Protein product: CSATLGNGYTF.

This chain links TRBV7-6 with TRBJ1-3; D may be TRBD1 (5 bases). Germline CDR1 is SGHVS and CDR2 is FNYEAQ. CDR3 size: 15 residues. The germline V and J ends were trimmed by 1 base and 5 bases, with 12 bases remaining between them. CDR3 DNA: TGTGCCAGCAGCTTAGGGACGGACACAAGAAACACCATATATTTT. As protein: CASSLGTDTRNTIYF.

The chain combines TRBV19 with TRBJ1-5; D is possibly TRBD1 (6 bases). V lost 9 bases to trimming and J lost 5 bases, with 11 bases between them. The CDR3 totals 12 residues. Germline V gene sequence: CDR1 LNHDA, CDR2 SQIVND (reference sequence). CDR3 DNA sequence: TGTGCCAGCCTGGGGGGCCATCAGCCCCAGCATTTT. Residues: CASLGGHQPQHF.

The chain is built from TRBV28 and TRBJ2-5, with D perhaps TRBD1 or TRBD2 (5 bases each). The CDR3 contains 13 residues. The germline CDR1 and CDR2 sequences are MDHEN and SYDVKM. V lost 7 bases to trimming and J lost 5 bases, with 14 bases between them. The DNA for the CDR3 is TGTGCCAGCAAATTCGGGGCTGAGGAGACCCAGTACTTC. As protein: CASKFGAEETQYF.

The rearrangement joins TRBV29-1 to TRBJ1-2, with 7 bases that match TRBD1. The CDR3 contains 14 residues. In germline, CDR1 is SQVTM, CDR2 ANQGSEA. The junction had 7 bases not matched to a gene; V was cut back by 4 bases and J by 2 bases. This CDR3 is CSVVGSGGNYGYTF. In nucleotides, the CDR3 is TGCAGCGTTGTTGGCTCAGGGGGGAACTATGGCTACACCTTC.

This rearrangement joins TRBV19 to TRBJ1-1; 7 nucleotides agree with TRBD1. CDR1 is LNHDA and CDR2 is SQIVND in the germline V gene (reference sequence). Trimming took 6 bases from V and 6 from J; bases not matched to a gene: 7. This CDR3 is built from 13 residues. The chain's CDR3 is CASSQDRRAEAFF. Here the CDR3 DNA reads TGTGCCAGTAGCCAGGACAGGCGGGCTGAAGCTTTCTTT.

This chain joins TRBV14 and TRBJ1-1, with 8 bases identical to TRBD1. The CDR3 sequence is 14 residues long. V lost 2 bases to trimming and J lost 4 bases; unmatched junction nucleotides: 3. CDR1 and CDR2 (germline): SGHDN, FVKESK. In nucleotides, the CDR3 is TGTGCCAGCAGCCAAAATACAGGGGGCACTGAAGCTTTCTTT. Its protein product is CASSQNTGGTEAFF.

The V call is TRBV9, the J call TRBJ2-5, with D possibly matching TRBD2 (6 bases). Trimming removed 0 bases from V and 9 bases from J, with 24 bases in between. Germline V lookup: CDR1 SGDLS, CDR2 YYNGEE. CDR3 length equals 17 residues. The CDR3 reads CASSVASTSGGAQAQYF. The CDR3, as DNA: TGTGCCAGCAGCGTAGCCTCTACCAGTGGCGGGGCACAGGCCCAGTACTTC. The full variable domain, in which reference TRBV9 and TRBJ2-5 provide the parts outside the CDR3, is DSGVTQTPKHLITATGQRVTLRCSPRSGDLSVYWYQQSLDQGLQFLIQYYNGEERAKGNILERFSAQQFPDLHSELNLSSLELGDSALYFCASSVASTSGGAQAQYFGPGTRLLVL.